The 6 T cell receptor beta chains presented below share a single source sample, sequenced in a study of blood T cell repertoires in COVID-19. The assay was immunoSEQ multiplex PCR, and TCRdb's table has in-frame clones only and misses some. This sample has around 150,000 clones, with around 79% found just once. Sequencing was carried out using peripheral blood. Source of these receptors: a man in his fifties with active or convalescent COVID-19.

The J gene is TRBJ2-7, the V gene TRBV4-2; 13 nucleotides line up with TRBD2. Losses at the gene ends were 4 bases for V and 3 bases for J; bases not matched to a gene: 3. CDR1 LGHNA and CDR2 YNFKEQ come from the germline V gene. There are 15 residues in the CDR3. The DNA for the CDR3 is TGTGCCAGCAGCCCCGGACTAGCGGGAGTCTACGAGCAGTACTTC. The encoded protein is CASSPGLAGVYEQYF.

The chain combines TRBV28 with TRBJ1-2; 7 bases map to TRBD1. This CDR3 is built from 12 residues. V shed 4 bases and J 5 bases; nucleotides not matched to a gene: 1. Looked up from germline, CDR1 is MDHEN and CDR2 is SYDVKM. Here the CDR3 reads CASSSGQYGYTF. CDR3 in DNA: TGTGCCAGCAGTTCGGGACAGTATGGCTACACCTTC.

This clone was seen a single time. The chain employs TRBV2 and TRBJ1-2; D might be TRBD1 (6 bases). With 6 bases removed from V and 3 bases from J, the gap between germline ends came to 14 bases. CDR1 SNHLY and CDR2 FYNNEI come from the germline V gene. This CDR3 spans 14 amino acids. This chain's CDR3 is CASRGAPRHYGYTF. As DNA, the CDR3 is TGTGCCAGCAGGGGGGCTCCCCGTCACTATGGCTACACCTTC.

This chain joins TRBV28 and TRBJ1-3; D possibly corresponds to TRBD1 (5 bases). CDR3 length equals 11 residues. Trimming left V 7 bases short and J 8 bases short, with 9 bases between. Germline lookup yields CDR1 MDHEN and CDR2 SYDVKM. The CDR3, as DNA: TGTGCCAGCACCATAGGGGACACCATATATTTT. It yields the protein CASTIGDTIYF.

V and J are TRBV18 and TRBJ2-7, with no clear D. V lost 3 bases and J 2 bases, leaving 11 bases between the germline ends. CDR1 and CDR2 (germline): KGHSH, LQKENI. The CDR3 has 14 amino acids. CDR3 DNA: TGTGCCAGCTCACCTGGGCAGGCAACCTACGAGCAGTACTTC. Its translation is CASSPGQATYEQYF.

The CDR3 spells CASSPTSGSYQETQYF. Written as DNA, the CDR3 is TGTGCCAGCAGCCCGACTAGCGGATCATACCAAGAGACCCAGTACTTC. The chain recombines TRBV7-9 with TRBJ2-5; 9 nucleotides align to TRBD2. Germline V gene lookup returns CDR1 SEHNR and CDR2 FQNEAQ (reference sequence). The CDR3 loop spans 16 amino acids. V gave up 5 bases and J gave up 0 bases; unmatched junction bases: 7.